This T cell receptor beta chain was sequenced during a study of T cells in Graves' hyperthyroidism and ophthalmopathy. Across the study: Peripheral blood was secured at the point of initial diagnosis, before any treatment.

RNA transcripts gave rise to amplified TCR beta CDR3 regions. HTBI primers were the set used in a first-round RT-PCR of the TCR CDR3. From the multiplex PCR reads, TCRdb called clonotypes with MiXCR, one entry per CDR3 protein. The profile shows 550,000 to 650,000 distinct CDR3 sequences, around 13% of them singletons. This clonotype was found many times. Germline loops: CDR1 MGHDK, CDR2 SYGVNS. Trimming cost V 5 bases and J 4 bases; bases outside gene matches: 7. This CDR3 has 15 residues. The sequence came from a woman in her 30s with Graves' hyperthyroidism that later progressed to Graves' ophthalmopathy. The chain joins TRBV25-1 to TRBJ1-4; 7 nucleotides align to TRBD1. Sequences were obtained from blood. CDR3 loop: CASSLLQGVNEKLFF. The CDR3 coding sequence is TGTGCCAGCAGTTTACTTCAGGGGGTTAATGAAAAACTGTTTTTT.